One and the same sample provided the 21 T cell receptor beta chains below, sequenced in a study of CD8 T cells in ankylosing spondylitis. These receptors have no identified antigens. Regarding the study as a whole: A motif of fewer than ten highly homologous TCR beta variants was seen as apparently characteristic of ankylosing spondylitis blood.

TCRdb recomputed calls from the 5' RACE reads with MiXCR, one row per CDR3 protein. This sample has about 540,000 distinct CDR3 sequences, with roughly an eighth found just once. Sequenced sample: blood, either unsorted or a sorted T cell fraction (not recorded which). The receptors come from a male donor with ankylosing spondylitis.

V gene TRBV6-5 combines with J gene TRBJ2-5; 8 positions agree with TRBD2. The trim removed 0 bases at V and 5 bases at J, leaving 5 bases unmatched. CDR1 and CDR2 (germline): MNHEY, SVGAGI. The CDR3 covers 15 residues. The CDR3 DNA sequence: TGTGCCAGCAGTTACTCAAGGACTAGCAAGGAGACCCAGTACTTC. It specifies CASSYSRTSKETQYF.

This chain joins TRBV5-1 and TRBJ2-7; 10 positions match TRBD2. The junction had 2 bases not matched to a gene; V was cut back by 1 base and J by 4 bases. This CDR3 is 14 amino acids long. Per the germline V gene, CDR1 is SGHRS and CDR2 is YFSETQ. The CDR3 region is CASSLLAGGYEQYV. The CDR3 nucleotides are TGCGCCAGCAGCTTGTTAGCGGGAGGTTACGAGCAGTACGTC.

The CDR3, as DNA: TGTGCCAGCAGTGGGACAGGGACCGCAGATACGCAGTATTTT. This gives the protein CASSGTGTADTQYF. The chain is built from TRBV2 and TRBJ2-3; 8 bases map to TRBD1. The CDR3 is made up of 14 amino acids. CDR1 SNHLY and CDR2 FYNNEI come from the germline V gene. V lost 4 bases and J lost 4; bases outside the gene matches: 4.

This clonotype was found a few times. The chain is built from TRBV3-1 and TRBJ2-1; 11 bases line up with TRBD2. The length of the CDR3 is 15 residues. CDR1 is LGHDT and CDR2 is YNNKEL in the germline V gene (reference sequence). V shed 3 bases and J 7 bases; nucleotides not matched to a gene: 5. This CDR3 reads CASSHLAGGLNEQFF. CDR3 DNA: TGTGCCAGCAGCCACTTAGCGGGAGGGCTAAATGAGCAGTTCTTC.

This clonotype was seen a few times. The J gene is TRBJ1-3, the V gene TRBV5-6; D gene ambiguous. The germline V and J ends were trimmed by 6 bases and 0 bases, with 13 bases remaining between them. This CDR3 comprises 15 residues. CDR1 and CDR2 (germline): SGHDT, YYEEEE. The chain's CDR3 is CASTRGFHSGNTIYF. The CDR3 nucleotides read TGTGCCAGCACCCGAGGTTTTCACTCTGGAAACACCATATATTTT. Drawing the rest from reference TRBV5-6 and TRBJ1-3, the complete variable domain is DAGVTQSPTHLIKTRGQQVTLRCSPKSGHDTVSWYQQALGQGPQFIFQYYEEEERQRGNFPDRFSGHQFPNYSSELNVNALLLGDSALYLCASTRGFHSGNTIYFGEGSWLTVV.

This clonotype has more than one count but fewer than ten. V gene TRBV7-8 combines with J gene TRBJ1-5, with D perhaps matching TRBD1 (6 bases). The V end lost 5 bases, the J end lost 0 bases, and 17 bases lay between the germline ends. Germline CDR1 and CDR2: SGHVS and FQNEAQ. This CDR3 region has 17 residues. CDR3 residues: CASSAPGGGNSNQPQHF. The CDR3, as DNA: TGTGCCAGCAGCGCCCCGGGAGGGGGAAATAGCAATCAGCCCCAGCATTTT.

This sequence joins TRBV5-1 and TRBJ2-3; possible D gene TRBD2, 6 bases. The CDR3 has 16 residues. Trimming took off 5 bases at V and 0 bases at J, with 16 bases between the two ends. The germline CDR1 and CDR2 sequences are SGHRS and YFSETQ. The CDR3 DNA is TGCGCCAGCAGTCCTCTAGCGTCTTCTAGCACAGATACGCAGTATTTT. Its protein product is CASSPLASSSTDTQYF.

V gene TRBV24-1 combines with J gene TRBJ2-2, with 10 bases that match TRBD1. The germline gives CDR1 KGHDR, CDR2 SFDVKD. V lost 10 bases to trimming and J lost 8 bases; unmatched junction nucleotides: 12. The CDR3 is made up of 15 amino acids. The CDR3 reads CATQAWTGGSGELFF. CDR3 DNA: TGTGCCACTCAGGCGTGGACAGGGGGATCAGGGGAGCTGTTTTTT.

The rearrangement joins TRBV29-1 to TRBJ1-2; perhaps TRBD1 as D (6 bases). The CDR3 runs to 11 residues. Germline CDR1 SQVTM, CDR2 ANQGSEA. Trimming took 4 bases from V and 4 from J, leaving 7 bases between them. The DNA for the CDR3 is TGCAGCGTTGTGGACAGCTATGGCTACACCTTC. Its translation: CSVVDSYGYTF.

V is TRBV3-1 and J is TRBJ1-2, with D possibly being TRBD1 (6 bases). The CDR3 is 15 amino acids. The V end was cut by 5 bases, the J end by 2 bases, with 15 bases between. Germline-derived CDR1 and CDR2 are LGHDT and YNNKEL (reference sequence). In DNA, the CDR3 is TGTGCCAGCAGCGAACAAGACAGGTTAAACTATGGCTACACCTTC. Protein sequence: CASSEQDRLNYGYTF.

This clonotype was observed many times. CDR3 in DNA: TGTGCCAGCAGTTTAGGCCCTATATGGGGTACAGATACGCAGTATTTT. This encodes CASSLGPIWGTDTQYF. This rearrangement joins TRBV12-3 or TRBV12-4 to TRBJ2-3; no firm D call. V was cut by 1 base and J by 3 bases, with 14 bases left in between. The CDR3 contains 16 residues.

This clonotype has just a few counts. V usage is TRBV29-1 and J usage is TRBJ1-1, with a possible D match to TRBD1 (6 bases). The V gene's germline CDR1 is SQVTM and CDR2 ANQGSEA. V dropped 5 bases and J dropped 3 bases, with 16 bases sitting between them. The CDR3 is 14 residues long. Here the CDR3 reads CSVNLGGADTEAFF. The CDR3 DNA reads TGCAGCGTTAATTTAGGGGGGGCGGACACTGAAGCTTTCTTT.

This chain links TRBV6-1 with TRBJ2-3; 12 positions match TRBD1. This CDR3 contains 13 residues. Trimming took 10 bases from V and 5 from J; bases not matched to a gene: 4. Germline V CDR1 and CDR2: MNHNS, SASEGT. The CDR3 loop reads CAIGTGGRDTQYF. As DNA, the CDR3 is TGTGCCATTGGGACAGGGGGCAGAGATACGCAGTATTTT.

This clonotype was picked up a small number of times. The chain links TRBV11-2 to TRBJ2-2; D is possibly TRBD1 or TRBD2 (5 bases each). Germline-derived CDR1 and CDR2 are SGHAT and FQNNGV. The CDR3 extends over 15 amino acids. The V end was cut by 0 bases, the J end by 4 bases, with 9 bases between. CDR3: CASSLEGAGTGELFF. Written as DNA, the CDR3 is TGTGCCAGCAGCTTAGAAGGGGCGGGCACCGGGGAGCTGTTTTTT.

V gene TRBV30 combines with J gene TRBJ1-6; possibly TRBD1 for D (5 bases). Germline V gene lookup returns CDR1 GTSNPN and CDR2 SVGIG (reference sequence). The CDR3 has 15 residues. The V and J ends lost 5 bases and 0 bases respectively, with 11 bases between them. The CDR3 loop reads CAWRGLDSYNSPLHF. The CDR3 DNA sequence: TGTGCCTGGCGGGGCCTGGACTCCTATAATTCACCCCTCCACTTT. Variable domain in full (rest from reference TRBV30 and TRBJ1-6): SQTIHQWPATLVQPVGSPLSLECTVEGTSNPNLYWYRQAAGRGLQLLFYSVGIGQISSEVPQNLSASRPQDRQFILSSKKLLLSDSGFYLCAWRGLDSYNSPLHFGNGTRLTVT.

This clonotype has a count of ten or more. The V and J genes are TRBV12-3 or TRBV12-4 and TRBJ2-3; D possibly corresponds to TRBD2 (7 bases). V shed 7 bases and J shed 6 bases, with 17 bases lying between them. The CDR3 runs to 14 residues. CDR3 coding DNA: TGTGCCAGCACCCTGGGGGGGCAGGGTGATACGCAGTATTTT. Translated: CASTLGGQGDTQYF.

The chain has TRBV9 and TRBJ2-1; perhaps TRBD2 as D (6 bases). The CDR3 is made up of 14 amino acids. CDR1 and CDR2 (germline): SGDLS, YYNGEE. V lost 0 bases to trimming and J lost 8 bases, with 12 bases between them. Here the CDR3 reads CASSVDPSAYEQFF. CDR3 sequence (DNA): TGTGCCAGCAGCGTAGATCCTAGCGCGTATGAGCAGTTCTTC.

The J gene is TRBJ2-3, the V gene TRBV20-1, with 8 bases that match TRBD1. The length of the CDR3 is 13 residues. The germline V gene encodes CDR1 DFQATT and CDR2 SNEGSKA (reference sequence). V was pared by 6 bases and J by 1 base, with 3 bases of the junction left unmatched. CDR3 region: CSAATGGTDTQYF. DNA for the CDR3: TGCAGTGCGGCGACAGGGGGCACAGATACGCAGTATTTT.

There are many counts of this clonotype. This rearrangement joins TRBV5-1 to TRBJ2-7, with TRBD2 matching 12 bases. The CDR3 spans 16 residues. V shed 4 bases and J 1 base; nucleotides not matched to a gene: 6. The germline CDR1 and CDR2 sequences are SGHRS and YFSETQ. In DNA, the CDR3 is TGCGCCAGCAGCACCTGGACTAGCGGGAAATCCTACGAGCAGTACTTC. It translates to CASSTWTSGKSYEQYF.

This clonotype was seen repeatedly, ten times or more. The chain carries TRBV12-3 or TRBV12-4 and TRBJ2-2; no firm D call. The CDR3 contains 13 residues. Trimming removed 5 bases at V and 4 bases at J, with 8 bases between. The DNA of the CDR3 is TGTGCCAGCAGTGGCATTGTCACCGGGGAGCTGTTTTTT. Residues: CASSGIVTGELFF.

This clonotype was detected ten times or more. The chain employs TRBV6-4 and TRBJ2-3; D is unclear. The germline V gene has CDR1 MRHNA and CDR2 SNTAGT. The CDR3 is 13 residues long. V was clipped by 3 bases and J by 5 bases, with 9 bases between them. CDR3 coding DNA: TGTGCCAGCAGTGAAAGGGAACGAGATACGCAGTATTTT. Amino acids: CASSERERDTQYF.